This T cell receptor (beta chain) emerged from a study of shared clonotypes between healthy human individuals. Remarks on this clone: Its antigen remains unknown.

The table came from immunoSEQ multiplex PCR; TCRdb's copy has only in-frame clones and leaves some out. The table has approximately 2,000,000 clones, around 93% seen once. Overall study findings and caveats: The sharing of about 5% of naive CD4 clonotypes was seen across a few donors.

Germline CDR1 SGDLS, CDR2 YYNGEE. The CDR3 length is 14 residues. V was shortened by 9 bases and J by 5 bases, with 19 bases between the two germline ends. Sequenced sample: naive CD4+ T cells from PBMCs. Subset: CD45RA+ positively selected. The TCR originated in a man aged 18 to 30 in good health. Some clones in this sample may be carry-over from other donors' samples. The chain is built from TRBV9 and TRBJ2-3; D is perhaps TRBD2 (6 bases). In nucleotides, the CDR3 is TGTGCCACCTGTGCCGGGAGCGGAGGAGATACGCAGTATTTT. It specifies CATCAGSGGDTQYF.